The 30 T cell receptor beta chains below were found in one sample sequenced in a study of cytomegalovirus exposure and HLA in healthy donors. This PCR relied on a set of 60 Vbeta primers and 13 Jbeta primers. The protocol was immunoSEQ multiplex PCR, while the TCRdb copy is restricted to in-frame clones and leaves out a portion. The sample includes 130,000 to 150,000 clones, around four fifths of them seen just once. The source material was PBMCs. These receptors were obtained from a male donor in good health and CMV-seropositive.

The chain links TRBV5-6 to TRBJ1-5; the D gene is possibly TRBD1 (5 bases). The germline V gene encodes CDR1 SGHDT and CDR2 YYEEEE. Trimming took off 0 bases at V and 7 bases at J, with 14 bases between the two ends. CDR3 size: 15 residues. The chain's CDR3 is CASSLGRTRNQPQHF. CDR3 nucleotide sequence: TGTGCCAGCAGCTTGGGTAGGACACGAAACCAGCCCCAGCATTTT.

The chain couples TRBV9 to TRBJ1-6, with TRBD1 identical over 10 bases. The germline CDR1 and CDR2 sequences are SGDLS and YYNGEE. The CDR3 contains 15 residues. J gave up 9 bases and V 4 bases, and 7 bases lay outside the gene matches. The CDR3 is CASSTRGQGGSPLHF. CDR3 nucleotide sequence: TGTGCCAGCAGCACGCGAGGACAGGGGGGTTCACCCCTCCACTTT.

The CDR3 loop reads CASRRSGEGPYGYTF. The CDR3 region has the DNA TGTGCCAGCAGACGTTCCGGGGAGGGCCCCTATGGCTACACCTTC. The chain links TRBV27 to TRBJ1-2, with D uncertain. V gave up 6 bases and J gave up 4 bases, with 18 bases separating them. Germline V gene data show CDR1 as MNHEY and CDR2 as SMNVEV (reference sequence). The CDR3 runs 15 residues.

The V and J genes are TRBV6-1 and TRBJ2-5; 13 nucleotides line up with TRBD2. V was clipped by 5 bases and J by 3 bases; unmatched bases: 3. CDR1 MNHNS and CDR2 SASEGT come from the germline V gene. The CDR3 has 15 residues. CDR3 protein: CASSLGLAGKETQYF. The CDR3, as DNA: TGTGCCAGCAGTTTGGGACTAGCGGGAAAAGAGACCCAGTACTTC.

The chain employs TRBV6-5 and TRBJ2-3; 7 nucleotides match TRBD1. Germline CDR1 reads MNHEY; CDR2 reads SVGAGI. This CDR3 has 16 residues. V lost 4 bases to trimming and J lost 4 bases; unmatched junction nucleotides: 11. The CDR3 DNA is TGTGCCAGCAGTTCTCTCCCGGACAGGATCGCAGATACGCAGTATTTT. It codes for CASSSLPDRIADTQYF.

Only one count was recorded for this clone. The V gene is TRBV5-6, the J gene TRBJ2-7; D not certain. This CDR3 has 13 amino acids. V lost 0 bases and J 9 bases, leaving 13 bases between the germline ends. Germline-derived CDR1 and CDR2 are SGHDT and YYEEEE. CDR3 in DNA: TGTGCCAGCAGCTTGGATCCAACCTCAGGGCAGTACTTC. Translating it yields CASSLDPTSGQYF.

This clone was observed a few times. The chain joins TRBV7-8 to TRBJ2-5, with 9 bases lining up with TRBD2. This CDR3 contains 15 residues. Trimming at V came to 1 base and at J to 5 bases, leaving 5 bases not matched to a gene. Germline V lookup: CDR1 SGHVS, CDR2 FQNEAQ. This CDR3 is CASSLVVLAGETQYF. The CDR3 coding sequence is TGTGCCAGCAGCTTAGTGGTTCTAGCGGGGGAGACCCAGTACTTC.

The rearrangement links TRBV6-1 to TRBJ1-1, with a tentative D call TRBD1 (6 bases). Germline V gene data show CDR1 as MNHNS and CDR2 as SASEGT. This CDR3 comprises 13 residues. Trimming took off 4 bases at V and 1 base at J, with 7 bases between the two ends. Here the CDR3 reads CASSATGNTEAFF. In nucleotides, the CDR3 is TGTGCCAGCAGTGCGACAGGGAACACTGAAGCTTTCTTT.

This sequence joins TRBV5-4 and TRBJ1-6; 7 bases match TRBD1. This CDR3 region has 13 residues. The V segment lost 5 bases and the J segment 9 bases; nucleotides outside the gene matches: 5. Germline CDR1 is SGHNT and CDR2 is YYREEE (reference sequence). CDR3 nucleotides: TGTGCCAGCAGTTATACAGGGGTTTCACCCCTCCACTTT. It encodes CASSYTGVSPLHF.

This clone occurred a few times. This chain joins TRBV5-6 and TRBJ2-7; 8 nucleotides match TRBD1. The length of the CDR3 is 15 residues. Germline CDR1 reads SGHDT; CDR2 reads YYEEEE. Losses at the gene ends were 7 bases for V and 1 base for J; bases not matched to a gene: 10. This chain's CDR3 is CASSKGGQESYEQYF. CDR3 bases: TGTGCCAGCTCGAAAGGGGGACAGGAGTCCTACGAGCAGTACTTC.

This clone appeared a few times. The genes are TRBV10-2 and TRBJ2-3; 7 positions match TRBD1. Looked up from germline, CDR1 is WSHSY and CDR2 is SAAADI. CDR3 length equals 14 residues. The trim removed 7 bases at V and 4 bases at J, leaving 8 bases unmatched. CDR3 DNA: TGCGCCAGCAACGACAGGGAGAGCGCAGATACGCAGTATTTT. It encodes CASNDRESADTQYF.

This clone was seen only a few times. This chain joins TRBV30 and TRBJ2-7, with 8 bases matching TRBD1. J lost 3 bases, V lost 4 bases, and 5 bases had no gene match. Germline V gene data show CDR1 as GTSNPN and CDR2 as SVGIG (reference sequence). The CDR3 sequence is 13 residues long. DNA of the CDR3: TGTGCCTGGATAGGGACAGGAGGCTACGAGCAGTACTTC. As protein: CAWIGTGGYEQYF. The full variable domain, its missing parts supplied by reference TRBV30 and TRBJ2-7, is SQTIHQWPATLVQPVGSPLSLECTVEGTSNPNLYWYRQAAGRGLQLLFYSVGIGQISSEVPQNLSASRPQDRQFILSSKKLLLSDSGFYLCAWIGTGGYEQYFGPGTRLTVT.

This clone was observed a few times. One end of the junction varies from germline; a read error may be responsible. This sequence joins TRBV7-7 and TRBJ2-1; D is ambiguous. CDR1 and CDR2 from the germline V gene are SSHAT and FNYEAQ (reference sequence). The CDR3 covers 15 residues. In nucleotides, the CDR3 is TGTGCTAGCAGCTTAGGCCACAGCTCCTACAATGAGCAGTTCTTC. Protein product: CASSLGHSSYNEQFF.

This clone was found once. J is TRBJ2-7 and V is TRBV9, with a tentative D call TRBD2 (6 bases). V lost 3 bases and J 0 bases, leaving 10 bases between the germline ends. The CDR3 has 14 amino acids. Per germline, CDR1 SGDLS and CDR2 YYNGEE. CDR3 DNA sequence: TGTGCCAGCAGCGCCGGGACTTCCTCCTACGAGCAGTACTTC. The encoded protein is CASSAGTSSYEQYF.

This clone was detected a few times. The chain employs TRBV4-2 and TRBJ1-1, with D possibly being TRBD1 (6 bases). The CDR3 covers 12 residues. V was trimmed by 6 bases and J by 7 bases, leaving 12 bases between them. Germline CDR1 is LGHNA and CDR2 is YNFKEQ. The CDR3 here is CASRGGGFEAFF. CDR3 DNA sequence: TGTGCCAGCAGAGGGGGGGGCTTTGAAGCTTTCTTT.

This chain links TRBV7-7 with TRBJ2-7; no firm D call. CDR1 is SSHAT, CDR2 FNYEAQ, per germline (reference sequence). The CDR3 length is 10 residues. The CDR3 region is CASPAYEQYF. In DNA, the CDR3 is TGTGCTAGCCCCGCCTACGAGCAGTACTTC. The entire variable domain, with the rest obtained from reference TRBV7-7 and TRBJ2-7, is as follows: GAGVSQSPRYKVTKRGQDVTLRCDPISSHATLYWYQQALGQGPEFLTYFNYEAQPDKSGLPSDRFSAERPEGSISTLTIQRTEQRDSAMYRCASPAYEQYFGPGTRLTVT.

The chain has TRBV9 and TRBJ2-1; no definite D call. The V end was cut by 4 bases, the J end by 5 bases, with 7 bases between. Germline CDR1 is SGDLS and CDR2 is YYNGEE. CDR3 length: 12 amino acids. CDR3 DNA sequence: TGTGCCAGCAGCAAGCCCGACAATGAGCAGTTCTTC. Translation gives CASSKPDNEQFF.

The count of this clone is one. The junction departs from the called germline gene at one end, perhaps through a read error. Other DNA sequences in the sample encode the same CDR3. The CDR3 here is CASSSPRTGMNTIYF. The CDR3 coding sequence is TGTGCCAGCAGCTCTCCGAGGACAGGGATGAACACCATATACTTT. The chain is built from TRBV6-5 and TRBJ1-3, with TRBD1 identical over 8 bases. The length of the CDR3 is 15 residues. CDR1 and CDR2 (germline): MNHEY, SVGAGI.

This clone was counted a single time. CDR3 DNA sequence: TGTGCCAGCAGTGGGAGCGCATCAGATACGCAGTATTTT. Amino acids: CASSGSASDTQYF. The chain recombines TRBV9 with TRBJ2-3, with D possibly being TRBD2 (5 bases). V lost 5 bases, J lost 4 bases, and 11 bases lay in between. The CDR3 length is 13 residues. The germline CDR1 and CDR2 sequences are SGDLS and YYNGEE.

The chain has TRBV5-6 and TRBJ2-7; tentative D call: TRBD2 (6 bases). This CDR3 is built from 14 residues. CDR1 is SGHDT and CDR2 is YYEEEE in the germline V gene. Trimming removed 2 bases from V and 0 bases from J, with 9 bases in between. CDR3 sequence reads: CASSFPGSSYEQYF. The CDR3 region has the DNA TGTGCCAGCAGCTTCCCCGGGAGCTCCTACGAGCAGTACTTC.

This chain links TRBV11-2 with TRBJ2-3, with 14 nucleotides matching TRBD2. V lost 1 base and J lost 3; bases outside the gene matches: 0. Germline CDR1 reads SGHAT; CDR2 reads FQNNGV. The CDR3 extends over 16 amino acids. The CDR3 spells CASSLGTSGGTDTQYF. CDR3 sequence (DNA): TGTGCCAGCAGCTTAGGGACTAGCGGGGGGACAGATACGCAGTATTTT.

This clone was observed a handful of times. V and J are TRBV5-6 and TRBJ2-3; D perhaps matches TRBD1 (7 bases). CDR3 length: 17 amino acids. In germline, CDR1 is SGHDT, CDR2 YYEEEE. Trimming shortened V by 2 bases and J by 1 base, and 17 bases separated the two germline ends. DNA of the CDR3: TGTGCCAGCAGCTTAACCAGGGGGGCGGTACGCACAGATACGCAGTATTTT. This sequence encodes CASSLTRGAVRTDTQYF.

The chain has TRBV7-2 and TRBJ2-3; TRBD2 might be the D (6 bases). Trimming took 2 bases from V and 4 from J, leaving 13 bases between them. The CDR3 totals 15 residues. Germline loops: CDR1 SGHTA, CDR2 FQGNSA. CDR3 nucleotide sequence: TGTGCCAGCAGCTTAACTAGCATTATGGCAGATACGCAGTATTTT. Encoded protein: CASSLTSIMADTQYF.

A single count supports this clone. The chain recombines TRBV28 with TRBJ1-3; a possible D gene is TRBD1 (6 bases). The CDR3 runs to 14 residues. V was trimmed by 3 bases and J by 2 bases, leaving 8 bases between them. Germline CDR1 reads MDHEN; CDR2 reads SYDVKM. CDR3 DNA sequence: TGTGCCAGCAGTTTCGGGGGGCCTGGAAACACCATATATTTT. Protein product: CASSFGGPGNTIYF.

This sequence joins TRBV10-3 and TRBJ2-1; unclear D gene. CDR3 length: 14 amino acids. V was clipped by 6 bases and J by 4 bases, with 13 bases between them. Germline lookup yields CDR1 ENHRY and CDR2 SYGVKD. CDR3 sequence reads: CAISALEPYNEQFF. For the CDR3, the DNA is TGTGCCATCAGCGCCCTAGAACCTTACAATGAGCAGTTCTTC.

The CDR3, as DNA: TGCGCCAGCAGCCTCGGTAATTCACCCCTCCACTTT. Its protein is CASSLGNSPLHF. This rearrangement joins TRBV4-1 to TRBJ1-6; D is unclear. Germline-derived CDR1 and CDR2 are MGHRA and YSYEKL. Trimming stripped 4 bases from V and 6 bases from J, with 4 bases between. The CDR3 has 12 residues.

Details on this clone: The junction does not match germline at one end; this may be a read error. This chain uses TRBV2 with TRBJ1-5; D is ambiguous. Germline loops: CDR1 SNHLY, CDR2 FYNNEI. This CDR3 comprises 14 residues. CDR3 coding DNA: TGTGCCAGCAGTGAATTTCGAGGGCGTCAGCCCCGGCATTTT. It is translated as CASSEFRGRQPRHF.

The chain links TRBV6-5 to TRBJ1-2, with D maybe TRBD1 (6 bases). This CDR3 has 12 residues. CDR1 and CDR2 from the germline V gene are MNHEY and SVGAGI. V was pared by 8 bases and J by 7 bases, with 14 bases between. CDR3 nucleotide sequence: TGTGCCAGCCACTCGACAGGAACTGGCTACACCTTC. Amino acids: CASHSTGTGYTF.

The J gene is TRBJ2-1, the V gene TRBV7-2; TRBD1 aligns across 9 bases. The CDR3 has 19 residues. Germline-derived CDR1 and CDR2 are SGHTA and FQGNSA. V lost 6 bases, J lost 3 bases, and 18 bases stayed unmatched. In DNA, the CDR3 is TGTGCCAGCAGACAGACCCGCCAACCGGGACAGGGAATCTACAATGAGCAGTTCTTC. Protein: CASRQTRQPGQGIYNEQFF.

A single count supports this clone. The V gene is TRBV9, the J gene TRBJ1-6; D is ambiguous. This CDR3 has 15 amino acids. From germline, CDR1 is SGDLS and CDR2 YYNGEE. V lost 0 bases to trimming and J lost 7 bases, with 11 bases between them. In nucleotides, the CDR3 is TGTGCCAGCAGCGTAGACCCACGGGAGAATTCACCCCTCCACTTT. This gives the protein CASSVDPRENSPLHF.